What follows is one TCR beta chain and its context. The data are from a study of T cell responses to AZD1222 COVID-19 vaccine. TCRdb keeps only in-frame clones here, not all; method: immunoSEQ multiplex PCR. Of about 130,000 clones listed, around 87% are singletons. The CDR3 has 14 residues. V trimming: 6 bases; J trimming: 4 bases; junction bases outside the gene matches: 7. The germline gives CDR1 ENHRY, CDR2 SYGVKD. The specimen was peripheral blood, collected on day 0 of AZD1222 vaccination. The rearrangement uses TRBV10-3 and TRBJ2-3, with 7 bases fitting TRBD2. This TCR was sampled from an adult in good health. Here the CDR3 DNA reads TGTGCCATCAGAGCCGCGGGGGTGCCAGATACGCAGTATTTT. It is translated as CAIRAAGVPDTQYF.